Here is one T cell receptor beta chain with its context. This sample was taken from a study of molecular identifiers for immune sequencing clone quantification. The V gene's germline CDR1 is MNHEY and CDR2 SVGEGT. With 6 bases removed from V and 5 bases from J, the gap between germline ends came to 19 bases. This CDR3 has 15 amino acids. TCRdb independently ran MiXCR on the PCR reads; one entry per CDR3 protein. There are about 640,000 distinct CDR3 sequences in the sample; 15% to 20% occur only once, and 0.85% lies in the top ten. Sequencing was performed on naive CD8+ T cells from blood, with Jurkat cell RNA spiked in. Subset defined: FACS-sorted CD8+CD4-CCR7+CD45RA+ naive T cells. V is TRBV6-2 or TRBV6-3 and J is TRBJ2-5; D uncertain. The TCR comes from a human donor in good health. Some libraries in this study had Jurkat cell RNA spiked in. DNA of the CDR3: TGTGCCAGCAGACCCAACGTGGGTTTGGTGGAGACCCAGTACTTC. It codes for CASRPNVGLVETQYF.